This T cell receptor (beta chain) was sequenced during a study of CD8 T cells in ankylosing spondylitis. Overall study findings and caveats: A motif of fewer than ten highly homologous TCR beta variants was seen as apparently characteristic of ankylosing spondylitis blood. Clones linked to disease were reported to show significant enrichment in matched ankylosing spondylitis synovial fluid. Relatively rare in peripheral blood, disease-linked clones were also CD8+.

This clonotype was counted between two and nine times. Antigen unknown. TCRdb used MiXCR to reprocess the 5' RACE reads, holding one entry per CDR3 protein. The table lists roughly 440,000 distinct CDR3 sequences, roughly 17% of them singletons. This CDR3 region has 14 residues. The V end lost 1 base, the J end lost 3 bases, and 10 bases lay between the germline ends. In germline, CDR1 is SGHTA, CDR2 FQGNSA. V gene TRBV7-2 combines with J gene TRBJ2-7; D is possibly TRBD1 (5 bases). The sequenced sample was blood, either unsorted or a sorted T cell fraction (not recorded which). The sequence was collected from a male donor with ankylosing spondylitis. CDR3 bases: TGTGCCAGCAGCTTAGTAGGGGCCTACTACGAGCAGTACTTC. Protein sequence: CASSLVGAYYEQYF.